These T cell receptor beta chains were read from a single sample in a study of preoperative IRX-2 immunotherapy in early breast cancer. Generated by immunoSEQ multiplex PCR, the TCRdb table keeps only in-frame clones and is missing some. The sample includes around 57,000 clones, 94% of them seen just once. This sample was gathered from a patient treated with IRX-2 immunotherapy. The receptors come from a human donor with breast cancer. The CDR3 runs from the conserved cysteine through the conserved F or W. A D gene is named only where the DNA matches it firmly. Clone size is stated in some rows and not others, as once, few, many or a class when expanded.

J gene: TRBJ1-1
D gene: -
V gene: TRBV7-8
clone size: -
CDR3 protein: CASSRGPVRSETEAFF
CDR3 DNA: TGTGCCAGCAGCCGGGGGCCCGTGAGGAGCGAAACTGAAGCTTTCTTT

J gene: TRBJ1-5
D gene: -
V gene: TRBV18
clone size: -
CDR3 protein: CASSRRDSNQPQHF
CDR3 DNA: TGTGCCAGCTCCCGAAGAGATAGCAATCAGCCCCAGCATTTT

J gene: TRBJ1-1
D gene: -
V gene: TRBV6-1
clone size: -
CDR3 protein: CASAVSQAFF
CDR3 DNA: TGTGCCAGCGCCGTCTCCCAAGCTTTCTTT

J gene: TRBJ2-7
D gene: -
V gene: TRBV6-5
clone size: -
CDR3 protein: CASSYEGHRSYEQYF
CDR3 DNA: TGTGCCAGCAGTTACGAGGGACACCGTTCCTACGAGCAGTACTTC

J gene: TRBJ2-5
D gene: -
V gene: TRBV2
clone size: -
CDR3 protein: CASSEGTRLTQYF
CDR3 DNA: TGTGCCAGCAGTGAAGGAACCCGGCTGACCCAGTACTTC

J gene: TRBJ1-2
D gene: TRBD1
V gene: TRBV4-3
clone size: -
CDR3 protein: CASSQDLTGANYGYTF
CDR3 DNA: TGCGCCAGCAGCCAAGATCTGACAGGGGCTAACTATGGCTACACCTTC

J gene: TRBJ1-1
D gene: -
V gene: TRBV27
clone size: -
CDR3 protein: CASSRSGNTEAFF
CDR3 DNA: TGTGCCAGCAGCCGTTCAGGGAACACTGAAGCTTTCTTT

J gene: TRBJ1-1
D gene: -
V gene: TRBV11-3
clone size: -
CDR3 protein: CASSPSYGGATEAFF
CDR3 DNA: TGTGCCAGCAGCCCCTCTTACGGGGGGGCAACTGAAGCTTTCTTT

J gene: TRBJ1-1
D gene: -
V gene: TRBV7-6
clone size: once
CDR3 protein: CASSQYPLNTEAFF
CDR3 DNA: TGTGCCAGCAGCCAATACCCCCTGAACACTGAAGCTTTCTTT

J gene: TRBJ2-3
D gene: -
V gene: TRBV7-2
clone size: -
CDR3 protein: CASSLVLGLTDTQYF
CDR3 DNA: TGTGCCAGCAGCTTAGTCCTAGGCCTCACAGATACGCAGTATTTT

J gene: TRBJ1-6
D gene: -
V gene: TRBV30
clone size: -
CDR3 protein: CAWRGRAASSYNSPLHF
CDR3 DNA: TGTGCCTGGAGAGGAAGGGCAGCTAGCTCCTATAATTCACCCCTCCACTTT

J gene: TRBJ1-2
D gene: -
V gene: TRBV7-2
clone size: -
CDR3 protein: CASSSRQRYGYTF
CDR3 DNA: TGTGCCAGCAGCTCACGACAGAGATATGGCTACACCTTC

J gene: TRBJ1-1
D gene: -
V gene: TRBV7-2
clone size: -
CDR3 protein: CASSLGRTALVYTEAFF
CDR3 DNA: TGTGCCAGCAGCTTAGGGCGGACGGCCCTAGTGTACACTGAAGCTTTCTTT

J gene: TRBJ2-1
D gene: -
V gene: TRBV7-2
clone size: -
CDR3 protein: CASSSNRANDDRDDEQFF
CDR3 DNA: TGTGCCAGCAGCTCCAACCGGGCCAACGACGACCGTGACGATGAGCAGTTCTTC

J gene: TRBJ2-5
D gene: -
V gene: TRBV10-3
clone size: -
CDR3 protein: CAISDVETQYF
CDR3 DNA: TGTGCCATCAGTGACGTAGAGACCCAGTACTTC

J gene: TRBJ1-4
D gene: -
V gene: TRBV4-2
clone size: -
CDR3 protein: CASSQGAPGAGEKLFF
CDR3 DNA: TGTGCCAGCAGCCAAGGGGCCCCCGGGGCTGGGGAAAAACTGTTTTTT

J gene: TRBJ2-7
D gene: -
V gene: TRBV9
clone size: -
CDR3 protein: CASSVGGQKDEQYF
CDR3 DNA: TGTGCCAGCAGCGTAGGAGGACAGAAGGACGAGCAGTACTTC

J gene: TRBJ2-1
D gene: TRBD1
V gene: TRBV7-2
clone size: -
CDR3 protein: CASSRDRGNEQFF
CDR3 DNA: TGTGCCAGCAGCCGTGACAGGGGGAATGAGCAGTTCTTC

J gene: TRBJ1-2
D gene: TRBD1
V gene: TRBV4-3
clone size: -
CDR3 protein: CASSQDSRGAGYTF
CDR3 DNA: TGCGCCAGCAGCCAAGATTCCAGGGGGGCTGGCTACACCTTC

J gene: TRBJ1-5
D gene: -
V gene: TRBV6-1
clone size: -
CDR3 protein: CASSEALGGSNQPQHF
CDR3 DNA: TGTGCCAGCAGTGAAGCGCTTGGGGGTTCTAATCAGCCCCAGCATTTT

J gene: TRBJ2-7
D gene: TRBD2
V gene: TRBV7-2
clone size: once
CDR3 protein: CASSLGGRAYEQYF
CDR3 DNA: TGTGCCAGCAGCTTAGGAGGGAGGGCCTACGAGCAGTACTTC

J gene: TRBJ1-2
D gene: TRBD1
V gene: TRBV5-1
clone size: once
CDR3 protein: CASSIGTGYGYTF
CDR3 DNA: TGCGCCAGCAGTATAGGGACAGGCTATGGCTACACCTTC

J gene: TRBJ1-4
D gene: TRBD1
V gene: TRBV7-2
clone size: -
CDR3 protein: CASSPGQNEKLFF
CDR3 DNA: TGTGCCAGCAGCCCGGGACAGAATGAAAAACTGTTTTTT

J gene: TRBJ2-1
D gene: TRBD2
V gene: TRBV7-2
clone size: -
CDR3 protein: CASSSPSGGALGEQFF
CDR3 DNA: TGTGCCAGCAGCTCCCCGAGCGGGGGGGCCTTAGGTGAGCAGTTCTTC

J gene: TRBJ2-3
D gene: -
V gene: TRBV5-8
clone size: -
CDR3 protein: CASSSVHTSTDTQYF
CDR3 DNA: TGTGCCAGCAGTTCGGTACACACTAGCACAGATACGCAGTATTTT

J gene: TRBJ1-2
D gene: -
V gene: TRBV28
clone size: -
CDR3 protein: CASSFLGGSGYTF
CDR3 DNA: TGTGCCAGCAGTTTTCTGGGGGGATCGGGCTACACCTTC

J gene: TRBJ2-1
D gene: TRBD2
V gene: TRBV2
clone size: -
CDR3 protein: CASRVGGSLNNEQFF
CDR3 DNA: TGTGCCAGCAGGGTGGGCGGGAGTCTCAACAATGAGCAGTTCTTC

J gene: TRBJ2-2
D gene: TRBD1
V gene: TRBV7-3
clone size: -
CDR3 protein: CASSFSQGVTGELFF
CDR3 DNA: TGTGCCAGCAGCTTTAGTCAGGGGGTCACCGGGGAGCTGTTTTTT

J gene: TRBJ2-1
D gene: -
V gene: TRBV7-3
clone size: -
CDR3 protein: CASSSNRGLYNEQFF
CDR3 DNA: TGTGCCAGCAGCTCTAACCGAGGACTATACAATGAGCAGTTCTTC

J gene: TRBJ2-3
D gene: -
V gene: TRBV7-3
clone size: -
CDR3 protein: CASSSKSRGARSTDTQYF
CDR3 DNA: TGTGCCAGCAGCTCCAAGTCCCGGGGGGCAAGGTCCACAGATACGCAGTATTTT

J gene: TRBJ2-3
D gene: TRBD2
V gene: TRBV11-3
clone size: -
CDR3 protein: CASSPRGEGSDTQYF
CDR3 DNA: TGTGCCAGCAGCCCCCGGGGGGAGGGCTCAGATACGCAGTATTTT

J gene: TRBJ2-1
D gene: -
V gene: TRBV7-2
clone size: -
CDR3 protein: CASSTSGRPPNEQFF
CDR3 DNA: TGTGCCAGCAGCACGTCCGGGCGGCCCCCCAATGAGCAGTTCTTC

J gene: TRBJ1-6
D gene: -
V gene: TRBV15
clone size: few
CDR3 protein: CATSSYRGVLGSPLHF
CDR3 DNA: TGTGCCACCAGCAGCTATCGAGGGGTTCTTGGTTCACCCCTCCACTTT

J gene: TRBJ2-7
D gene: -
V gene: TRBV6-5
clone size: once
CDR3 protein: CASSYGTEYYEQYF
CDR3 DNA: TGTGCCAGCAGTTACGGGACGGAGTACTACGAGCAGTACTTC

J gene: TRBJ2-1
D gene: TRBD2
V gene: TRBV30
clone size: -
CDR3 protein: CAWSGLAPYNEQFF
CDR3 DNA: TGTGCCTGGAGTGGACTAGCGCCCTACAATGAGCAGTTCTTC

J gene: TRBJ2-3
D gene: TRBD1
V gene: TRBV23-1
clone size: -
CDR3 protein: CASSRDRCTDTQYF
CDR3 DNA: TGCGCCAGCAGCCGGGACAGGTGCACAGATACGCAGTATTTT

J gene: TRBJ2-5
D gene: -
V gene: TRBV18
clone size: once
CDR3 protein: CASSRVRQETQYF
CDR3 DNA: TGTGCCAGCTCCCGCGTCAGGCAAGAGACCCAGTACTTC

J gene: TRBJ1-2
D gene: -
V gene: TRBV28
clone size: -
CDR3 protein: CASSLFGGYGYTF
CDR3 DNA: TGTGCCAGCAGTTTATTCGGGGGCTATGGCTACACCTTC

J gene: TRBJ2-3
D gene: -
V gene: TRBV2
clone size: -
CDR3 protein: CASIKANADTQYF
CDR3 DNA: TGTGCCAGCATCAAGGCTAATGCGGATACGCAGTATTTT

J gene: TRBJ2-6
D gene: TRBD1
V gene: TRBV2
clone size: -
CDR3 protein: CASNIPGQGAFGANVLTF
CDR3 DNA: TGTGCCAGCAATATCCCGGGACAGGGGGCATTTGGGGCCAACGTCCTGACTTTC

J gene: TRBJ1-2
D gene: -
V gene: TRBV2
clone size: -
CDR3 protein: CASTPERYGYTF
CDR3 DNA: TGTGCCAGCACCCCCGAACGTTATGGCTACACCTTC

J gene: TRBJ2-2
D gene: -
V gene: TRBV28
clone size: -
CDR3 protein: CASRPGRLGELFF
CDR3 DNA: TGTGCCAGCAGGCCCGGACGCCTTGGGGAGCTGTTTTTT

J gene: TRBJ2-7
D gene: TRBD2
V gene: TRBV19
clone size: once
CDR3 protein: CASSNSGGAYEQYF
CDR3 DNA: TGTGCCAGTAGTAATAGCGGGGGGGCCTACGAGCAGTACTTC

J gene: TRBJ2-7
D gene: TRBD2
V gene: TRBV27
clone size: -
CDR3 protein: CASSLGLASYEQYF
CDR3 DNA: TGTGCCAGCAGTTTGGGACTAGCGAGCTACGAGCAGTACTTC

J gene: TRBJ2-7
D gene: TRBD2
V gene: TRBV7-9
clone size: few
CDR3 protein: CASTPGHREGYYEQYF
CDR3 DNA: TGTGCCAGCACCCCGGGTCATAGGGAGGGGTACTACGAGCAGTACTTC

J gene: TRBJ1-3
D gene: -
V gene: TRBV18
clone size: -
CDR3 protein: CASSLFAGVSGNTIYF
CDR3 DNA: TGTGCCAGCTCACTCTTTGCCGGTGTCTCTGGAAACACCATATATTTT

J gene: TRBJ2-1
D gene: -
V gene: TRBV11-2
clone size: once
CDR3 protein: CASSPPNSAYNEQFF
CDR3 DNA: TGTGCCAGCAGCCCACCCAATTCGGCCTACAATGAGCAGTTCTTC

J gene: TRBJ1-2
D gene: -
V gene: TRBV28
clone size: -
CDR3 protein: CASRPRTKGGYTF
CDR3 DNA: TGTGCCAGCCGTCCTCGGACAAAGGGTGGCTACACCTTC

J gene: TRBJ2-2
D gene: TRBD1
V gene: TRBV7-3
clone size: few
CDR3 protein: CASSYGQGGFGELFF
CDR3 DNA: TGTGCCAGCAGTTACGGACAGGGGGGATTCGGGGAGCTGTTTTTT

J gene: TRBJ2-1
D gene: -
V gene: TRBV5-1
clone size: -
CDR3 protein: CASSPSKEQFF
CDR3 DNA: TGCGCCAGCAGCCCCTCGAAGGAGCAGTTCTTC

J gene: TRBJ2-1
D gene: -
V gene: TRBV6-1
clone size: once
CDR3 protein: CASSEVGPSYNEQFF
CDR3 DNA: TGTGCCAGCAGTGAAGTCGGGCCCTCCTACAATGAGCAGTTCTTC

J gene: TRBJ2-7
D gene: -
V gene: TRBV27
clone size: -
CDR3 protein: CASRGGSSYEQYF
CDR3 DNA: TGTGCCAGTCGCGGAGGCAGCTCCTACGAGCAGTACTTC